This entry concerns a single TCR beta chain. What it binds is not known. The data derive from a study of PD-1 blockade in classical Hodgkin lymphoma. Study results and caveats: Baseline diversity resembling that of newly diagnosed patients was seen in complete responders. Whereas CD4+ TCR diversity had risen significantly by C4D1, CD8+ TCR diversity had not. Relapsed/refractory patients reportedly had lower baseline diversity than newly diagnosed patients.

The length of the CDR3 is 14 residues. The V end lost 4 bases, the J end lost 3 bases, and 10 bases lay between the germline ends. Germline CDR1 and CDR2: MDHEN and SYDVKM. The protocol was immunoSEQ multiplex PCR, while the TCRdb copy is restricted to in-frame clones and leaves out a portion. The repertoire has about 20,000 clones, around 82% of them found once; the top ten carry 20%. As for time point: cycle 4 day 1 (C4D1), after less than 7 weeks of nivolumab. Patients all relapsed after autologous stem cell transplantation, and there was variation in brentuximab vedotin exposure. V and J are TRBV28 and TRBJ2-1; D could derive from TRBD1 or TRBD2 (5 bases each). The clonotype comes from a human donor with classical Hodgkin lymphoma. The sample consisted of peripheral blood mononuclear cells (PBMCs), taken before the fourth cycle of nivolumab. CDR3 amino acids: CASSSEGRYNEQFF. Written as DNA, the CDR3 is TGTGCCAGCAGTTCCGAGGGACGCTACAATGAGCAGTTCTTC.